This T cell receptor beta chain appears in the sequencing data of a study of cytomegalovirus exposure and HLA in healthy donors. Study at large: The same platform used for the 500 to 850 first-cohort repertoires was also used for the 95 to 150 validation repertoires, as a later analysis reported. Study results and limitations: Subsequent analysis revealed that first-cohort TCR clusters tended to co-occur in the approximately 120 validation repertoires.

The donors were part of the validation cohort of roughly 110 subjects. That cohort was separate from the first cohort, which comprised 500 to 850 subjects. The germline V gene encodes CDR1 PRHDT and CDR2 FYEKMQ (reference sequence). CDR3 size: 14 residues. V was trimmed by 5 bases and J by 5 bases, leaving 16 bases between them. A word on this clone: No antigen is known for it.

Produced via immunoSEQ multiplex PCR; TCRdb's table is partial and in-frame only. The sample lists some 170,000 clones, more than 75% occurring once. This receptor was taken from a man between 18 and 29 years old in good health and CMV-seropositive. The gene calls are TRBV13 and TRBJ2-7, with D tentatively TRBD2 (5 bases). Material: PBMCs. CDR3 DNA: TGTGCCAGCAGCCCGGACGGGGTTTACCACGAGCAGTACTTC. Protein: CASSPDGVYHEQYF.